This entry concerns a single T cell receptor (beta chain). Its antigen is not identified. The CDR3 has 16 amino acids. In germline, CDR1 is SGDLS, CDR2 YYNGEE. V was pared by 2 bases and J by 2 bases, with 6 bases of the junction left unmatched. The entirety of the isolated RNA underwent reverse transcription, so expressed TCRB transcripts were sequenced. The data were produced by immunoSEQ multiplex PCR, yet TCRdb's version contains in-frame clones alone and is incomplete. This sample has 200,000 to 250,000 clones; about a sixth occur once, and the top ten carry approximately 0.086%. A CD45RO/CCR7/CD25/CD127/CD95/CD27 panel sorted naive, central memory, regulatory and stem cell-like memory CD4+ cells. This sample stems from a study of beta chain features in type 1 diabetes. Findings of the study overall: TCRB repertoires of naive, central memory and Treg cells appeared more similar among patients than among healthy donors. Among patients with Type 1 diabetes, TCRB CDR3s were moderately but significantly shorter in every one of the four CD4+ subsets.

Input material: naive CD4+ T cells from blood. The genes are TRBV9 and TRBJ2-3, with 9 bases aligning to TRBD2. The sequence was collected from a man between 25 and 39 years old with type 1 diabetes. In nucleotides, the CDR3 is TGTGCCAGCAGCGTCCTGGCTAGCGGGAACACAGATACGCAGTATTTT. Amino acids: CASSVLASGNTDTQYF.